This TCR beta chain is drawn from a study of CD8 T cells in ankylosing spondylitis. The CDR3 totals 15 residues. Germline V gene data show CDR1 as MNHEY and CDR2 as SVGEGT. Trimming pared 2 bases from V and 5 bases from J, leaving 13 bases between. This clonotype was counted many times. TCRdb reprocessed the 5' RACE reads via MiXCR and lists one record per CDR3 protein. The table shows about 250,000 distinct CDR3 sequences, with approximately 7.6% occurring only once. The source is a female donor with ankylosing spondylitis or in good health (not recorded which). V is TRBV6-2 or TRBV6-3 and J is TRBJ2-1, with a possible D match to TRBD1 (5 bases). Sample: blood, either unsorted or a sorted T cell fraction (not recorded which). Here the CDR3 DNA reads TGTGCCAGCAGTTACATCGCAGGGATTAACAATGAGCAGTTCTTC. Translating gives CASSYIAGINNEQFF.